This TCR beta chain was retrieved from a study of cytomegalovirus exposure and HLA in healthy donors. In the study overall: Early released data had around 89 million unique TCRs, all coming from HLA-typed donors. Study-wide points: After further analysis at a later stage, 16,951 TCR beta sequences were associated with HLA alleles at 0.05 false discovery rate.

In regard to this clone: The antigen is unknown.

PCR amplification relied on 60 Vbeta primers (plus 13 Jbeta primers). The assay was immunoSEQ multiplex PCR, and TCRdb's table has in-frame clones only and misses some. The sample has roughly 180,000 clones, around 80% seen once. This TCR was sampled from a man aged 18 to 29 in good health and CMV-seronegative. The sample taken for sequencing was PBMCs.

CDR3 residues: CASSTQLAPSYNEQFF. The CDR3, as DNA: TGTGCCAGCAGCACACAACTAGCGCCCTCCTACAATGAGCAGTTCTTC. This chain connects TRBV11-2 to TRBJ2-1; 7 nucleotides match TRBD2. CDR1 and CDR2 from the germline V gene are SGHAT and FQNNGV. The CDR3 consists of 16 residues. Unmatched junction bases numbered 7, after V lost 5 bases and J lost 0 bases.